Reported below is one T cell receptor (beta chain). The target of this receptor is not known. Per-nucleotide qualities are absent, and no much larger clonotype sits a single base away. The source of the sample is a study of T cell changes during pregnancy in multiple sclerosis (dated by TCRdb to between 2017 and 2020). Regarding the study in general: In women with multiple sclerosis, the researchers looked at how the T cell repertoire shifted as pregnancy progressed.

Libraries were prepared through the immunoSEQ multiplex PCR assay. Imported from immuneACCESS, the table was reduced by TCRdb to in-frame sequences with V and J called. These copies leave out some clones; in studies compared against another copy, an unresolved V gene accounts for under half, and the cause of the remainder is not known. Counted in this sample were tens of thousands of clones; roughly 90% of them appeared once. The ten largest make up 1.4% to 1.5% of the sample. Clipping removes 0 bases from V and 2 bases from J, with 4 as the unmatched junction base count. Based on the germline V gene, the CDR1 and CDR2 sequences are SGHDT and YYEEEE. The cysteine opens and the phenylalanine closes a CDR3 of 15 amino acids. The DNA shown is the 45-base CDR3, in frame from base 1.

The receptor comes from a female donor with multiple sclerosis, enrolled in a pregnancy study. The sample here was peripheral blood, taken in the second trimester of pregnancy. The rearrangement combines TRBV5-6 with TRBJ2-7; a stretch of 8 junction bases matches TRBD1. In nucleotide form, the sequence is TGTGCCAGCAGCTTGGGGACAGGGAACCCCTACGAGCAGTACTTC. This is translated as CASSLGTGNPYEQYF.